This T cell receptor beta chain appears in the sequencing data of a study of blood T cell repertoires in COVID-19. About the study: In each case, the material was cDNA or gDNA derived from T cells, B-cell-depleted T cells, or PBMCs.

This clone was seen once. Ages ranged from roughly 18 to 100 years, with residence in approximately 23 US areas. Participants had their cohort set by participant-reported clinical history. Germline loops: CDR1 MNHEY, CDR2 SVGAGI. CDR3 length: 12 amino acids. Trimming cost V 3 bases and J 14 bases, with 11 bases left between them. Under the authors' procedure: Estimates of nucleated cell counts were drawn from the amplification of reference gene primers. Sequencing was performed with immunoSEQ multiplex PCR; in TCRdb, only in-frame clones are kept and a portion is missing. The DNA gave D and trimming, while V, J and clone size come from that table. The table records some 260,000 clones, around 80% of them present only once.

V and J are TRBV6-5 and TRBJ1-6; D perhaps matches TRBD1 (5 bases). The sequence was obtained from a man aged 25 to 40 with acute COVID-19. The sample was PBMCs or T cells enriched from blood (not recorded which). The CDR3 loop is CASSYDSLSLHF. The CDR3 nucleotides are TGTGCCAGCAGTTATGACAGTCTCTCCCTCCACTTT.